The clone carrying this T cell receptor (beta chain) has more than one count but fewer than ten. Its antigen is not identified. This sample is part of a study of beta chain features in type 1 diabetes. Study-wide results and caveats: Any HLA effect on TCRB rearrangement was left unresolved by small sub-analyses. Significant though moderate, a shortening of TCRB CDR3s appeared in all four CD4+ subsets of Type 1 diabetes patients.

The CDR3 covers 15 residues. Germline assignment: CDR1 SGDLS and CDR2 YYNGEE. J lost 1 base, V lost 1 base, and 3 bases had no gene match. Expressed TCRB transcripts were sequenced because the entire RNA isolate underwent reverse transcription. Data came from immunoSEQ multiplex PCR; TCRdb stores just in-frame clones and leaves some out. The sample carries under 300,000 clones, approximately 11% recorded once. The sequenced material came from naive CD4+ T cells from blood. The sequence was obtained from a man under 40 with type 1 diabetes. The rearrangement links TRBV9 to TRBJ2-5; 8 bases line up with TRBD2. CDR3 loop: CASSVSGTSQETQYF. For the CDR3, the DNA is TGTGCCAGCAGCGTATCCGGGACTAGCCAAGAGACCCAGTACTTC. The whole variable domain, remainder taken from reference TRBV9 and TRBJ2-5, is DSGVTQTPKHLITATGQRVTLRCSPRSGDLSVYWYQQSLDQGLQFLIQYYNGEERAKGNILERFSAQQFPDLHSELNLSSLELGDSALYFCASSVSGTSQETQYFGPGTRLLVL.